A selection of T cell receptor beta chains follows, all from one sample in a study of T-cell reconstitution after alpha-beta-depleted transplantation in children. TCRdb re-derived calls from the PCR reads in MiXCR, one entry per CDR3 protein. Here the sample spans some 180,000 distinct CDR3 sequences, approximately 7% being singletons. The sequences come from PBMCs, collected before TCRalphabeta/CD19-depleted stem cell transplant. These receptor sequences come from a boy aged 2 to 9 with acute lymphoblastic leukemia, due to receive a stem cell transplant. Both conserved end residues are part of each CDR3. Fields, in order: J gene, V gene, D gene, clone size, CDR3 protein, CDR3 DNA. D genes are given only for firm matches. Size tells how often a clone was seen (once, few, many) or the class of an expanded clone, and some rows leave it out.

J: TRBJ2-1; V: TRBV14; D: TRBD2; size: .; CDR3: CASSQVGGRAGGEQFF; DNA: TGTGCCAGCAGCCAAGTTGGCGGGAGGGCCGGGGGAGAGCAGTTCTTC
J: TRBJ2-1; V: TRBV5-1; D: .; size: many; CDR3: CASSLASLGAFKGTTYNEQFF; DNA: TGCGCCAGCAGCTTGGCCAGCTTAGGGGCGTTTAAGGGGACCACCTACAATGAGCAGTTCTTC
J: TRBJ2-1; V: TRBV4-3; D: .; size: many; CDR3: CASSQVFRLAYNEQFF; DNA: TGCGCCAGCAGCCAAGTTTTCAGACTAGCCTACAATGAGCAGTTCTTC
J: TRBJ1-1; V: TRBV5-1; D: TRBD1; size: many; CDR3: CASSQDRGLMNTEAFF; DNA: TGCGCCAGCAGCCAGGACAGGGGCCTGATGAACACTGAAGCTTTCTTT
J: TRBJ1-1; V: TRBV20-1; D: .; size: few; CDR3: CSARDRRVDVEAFF; DNA: TGCAGTGCTAGAGATCGGAGGGTTGATGTGGAAGCTTTCTTT
J: TRBJ2-1; V: TRBV11-2; D: TRBD2; size: .; CDR3: CASSATSGNNEQFF; DNA: TGTGCCAGCAGCGCGACTAGCGGGAACAATGAGCAGTTCTTC
J: TRBJ2-1; V: TRBV29-1; D: TRBD2; size: many; CDR3: CSAGTSGRGEQFF; DNA: TGCAGTGCCGGGACTAGCGGGAGAGGTGAGCAGTTCTTC
J: TRBJ1-1; V: TRBV5-1; D: .; size: many; CDR3: CASGVGTGMNTEAFF; DNA: TGCGCCAGCGGCGTTGGTACGGGAATGAACACTGAAGCTTTCTTT
J: TRBJ2-2; V: TRBV29-1; D: .; size: many; CDR3: CSVTLGADTGELFF; DNA: TGCAGCGTGACATTGGGGGCAGACACCGGGGAGCTGTTTTTT
J: TRBJ1-5; V: TRBV12-3/TRBV12-4; D: .; size: many; CDR3: CASSLDRNPNQPQHF; DNA: TGTGCCAGCAGCCTGGACAGAAACCCCAATCAGCCCCAGCATTTT
J: TRBJ2-2; V: TRBV7-8; D: TRBD2; size: many; CDR3: CASSLEASGSTGELFF; DNA: TGTGCCAGCAGCTTAGAGGCTAGCGGGAGTACCGGGGAGCTGTTTTTT
J: TRBJ1-2; V: TRBV7-9; D: .; size: many; CDR3: CASSLPENYGYTF; DNA: TGTGCCAGCAGCCTCCCGGAGAACTATGGCTACACCTTC
J: TRBJ1-2; V: TRBV20-1; D: .; size: .; CDR3: CSARETYIGYTF; DNA: TGCAGTGCTAGAGAAACGTATATCGGCTACACCTTC
J: TRBJ2-1; V: TRBV7-9; D: TRBD2; size: many; CDR3: CASSSRTSYLPYNEQFF; DNA: TGTGCCAGCAGCTCTCGGACTAGCTATCTCCCCTACAATGAGCAGTTCTTC
J: TRBJ2-1; V: TRBV28; D: .; size: few; CDR3: CASIQGSFSNEQFF; DNA: TGTGCCAGCATTCAGGGATCCTTTAGCAATGAGCAGTTCTTC
J: TRBJ2-3; V: TRBV29-1; D: TRBD1; size: many; CDR3: CSVRQGVDTQYF; DNA: TGCAGCGTTCGACAGGGGGTCGATACGCAGTATTTT
J: TRBJ2-3; V: TRBV27; D: .; size: few; CDR3: CASSLGPIESTDTQYF; DNA: TGTGCCAGCAGTCTCGGACCAATCGAATCCACAGATACGCAGTATTTT
J: TRBJ2-2; V: TRBV2; D: .; size: many; CDR3: CASRTGSHGELFF; DNA: TGTGCCAGCCGCACAGGTTCTCACGGGGAGCTGTTTTTT
J: TRBJ1-3; V: TRBV29-1; D: .; size: many; CDR3: CSVEEGGLGRAAGNTIYF; DNA: TGCAGCGTTGAAGAAGGCGGGTTAGGTCGGGCAGCAGGAAACACCATATATTTT
J: TRBJ1-1; V: TRBV7-9; D: .; size: .; CDR3: CASSNTEAFF; DNA: TGTGCCAGCAGCAACACTGAAGCTTTCTTT
J: TRBJ2-7; V: TRBV20-1; D: TRBD2; size: many; CDR3: CSARDAGGITYEQYF; DNA: TGCAGTGCTAGAGATGCGGGGGGGATCACCTACGAGCAGTACTTC
J: TRBJ2-1; V: TRBV29-1; D: .; size: many; CDR3: CSVRRLKNNEQFF; DNA: TGCAGCGTTAGGAGGCTGAAAAACAATGAGCAGTTCTTC
J: TRBJ2-7; V: TRBV12-3/TRBV12-4; D: .; size: .; CDR3: CTICPSRIVSSYEQYF; DNA: TGTACCATCTGCCCCTCCCGGATAGTGAGCTCCTACGAGCAGTACTTC
J: TRBJ1-1; V: TRBV6-5; D: .; size: many; CDR3: CASPPKEHLEAFF; DNA: TGTGCCAGTCCCCCTAAAGAGCACCTTGAAGCTTTCTTT
J: TRBJ1-1; V: TRBV28; D: .; size: .; CDR3: CASSTASTTVMNTEAFF; DNA: TGTGCCAGCAGTACCGCCTCCACGACAGTAATGAACACTGAAGCTTTCTTT
J: TRBJ2-7; V: TRBV28; D: .; size: many; CDR3: CASSLQQGMGSYEQYF; DNA: TGTGCCAGCAGTTTACAACAGGGAATGGGGTCCTACGAGCAGTACTTC
J: TRBJ2-5; V: TRBV7-2; D: .; size: many; CDR3: CASSSSQETQYF; DNA: TGTGCCAGCAGCTCCAGTCAAGAGACCCAGTACTTC